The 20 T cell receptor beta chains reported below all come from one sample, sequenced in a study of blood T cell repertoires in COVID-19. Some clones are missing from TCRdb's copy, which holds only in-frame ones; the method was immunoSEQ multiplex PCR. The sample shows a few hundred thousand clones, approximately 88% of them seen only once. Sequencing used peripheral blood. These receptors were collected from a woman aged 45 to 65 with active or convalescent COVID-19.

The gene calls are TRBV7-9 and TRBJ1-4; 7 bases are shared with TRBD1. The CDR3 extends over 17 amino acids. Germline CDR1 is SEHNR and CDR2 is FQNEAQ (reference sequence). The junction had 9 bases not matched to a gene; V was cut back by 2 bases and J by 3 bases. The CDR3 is CASSLSRGRASNEKLFF. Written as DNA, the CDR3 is TGTGCCAGCAGCTTAAGTAGGGGGCGAGCGTCTAATGAAAAACTGTTTTTT.

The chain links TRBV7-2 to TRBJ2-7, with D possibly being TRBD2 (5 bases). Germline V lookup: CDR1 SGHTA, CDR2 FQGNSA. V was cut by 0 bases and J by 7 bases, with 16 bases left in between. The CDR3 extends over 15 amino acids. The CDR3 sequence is CASSLASTTLREQYF. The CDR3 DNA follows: TGTGCCAGCAGCTTAGCTTCGACTACCCTGCGGGAGCAGTACTTC.

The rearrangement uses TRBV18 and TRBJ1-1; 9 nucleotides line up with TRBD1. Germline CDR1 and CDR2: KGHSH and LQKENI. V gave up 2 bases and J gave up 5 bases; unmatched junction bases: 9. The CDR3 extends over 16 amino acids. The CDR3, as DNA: TGTGCCAGCTCACCAAAAACCGGGACAGGGAGGACTGAAGCTTTCTTT. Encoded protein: CASSPKTGTGRTEAFF.

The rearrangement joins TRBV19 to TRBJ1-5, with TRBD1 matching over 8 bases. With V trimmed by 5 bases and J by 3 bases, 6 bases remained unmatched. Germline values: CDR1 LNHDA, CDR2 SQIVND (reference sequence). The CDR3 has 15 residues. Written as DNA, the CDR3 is TGTGCCAGTAGTGTGGACAGGGCTTACAATCAGCCCCAGCATTTT. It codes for CASSVDRAYNQPQHF.

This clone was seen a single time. The CDR3 loop reads CASSVGQDSGNTIYF. For the CDR3, the DNA is TGTGCCAGCAGCGTAGGACAGGACTCTGGAAACACCATATATTTT. The rearrangement links TRBV9 to TRBJ1-3; possible D gene TRBD1, 6 bases. The CDR3 has 15 residues. V lost 0 bases and J 0 bases, leaving 7 bases between the germline ends. The germline V gene encodes CDR1 SGDLS and CDR2 YYNGEE.

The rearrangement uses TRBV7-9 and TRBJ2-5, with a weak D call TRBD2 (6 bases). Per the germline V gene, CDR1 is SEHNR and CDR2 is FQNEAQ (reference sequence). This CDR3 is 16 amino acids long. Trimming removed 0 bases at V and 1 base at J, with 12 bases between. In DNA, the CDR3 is TGTGCCAGCAGCTTAGCCGAGACTAGAACCCAAGAGACCCAGTACTTC. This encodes CASSLAETRTQETQYF.

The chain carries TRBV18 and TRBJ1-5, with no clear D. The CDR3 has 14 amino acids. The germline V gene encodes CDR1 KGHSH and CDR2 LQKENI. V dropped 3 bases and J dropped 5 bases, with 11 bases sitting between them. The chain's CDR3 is CASSPSREYQPQHF. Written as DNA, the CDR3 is TGTGCCAGCTCACCTTCGAGGGAATATCAGCCCCAGCATTTT.

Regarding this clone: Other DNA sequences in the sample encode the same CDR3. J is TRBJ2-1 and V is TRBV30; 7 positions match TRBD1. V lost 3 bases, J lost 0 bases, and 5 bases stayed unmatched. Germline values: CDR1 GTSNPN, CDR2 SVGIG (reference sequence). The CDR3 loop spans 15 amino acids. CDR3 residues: CAWSTSGGSYNEQFF. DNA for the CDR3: TGTGCCTGGAGCACCTCAGGGGGCTCCTACAATGAGCAGTTCTTC.

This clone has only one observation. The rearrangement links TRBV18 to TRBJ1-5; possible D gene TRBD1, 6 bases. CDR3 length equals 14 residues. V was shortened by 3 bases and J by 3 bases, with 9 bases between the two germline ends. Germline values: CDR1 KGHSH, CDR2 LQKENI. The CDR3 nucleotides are TGTGCCAGCTCACCTCGGACAGACAATCAGCCCCAGCATTTT. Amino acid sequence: CASSPRTDNQPQHF.

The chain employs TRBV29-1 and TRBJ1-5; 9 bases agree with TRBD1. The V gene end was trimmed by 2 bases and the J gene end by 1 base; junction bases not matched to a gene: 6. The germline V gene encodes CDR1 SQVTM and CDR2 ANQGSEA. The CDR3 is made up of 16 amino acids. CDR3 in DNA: TGCAGCGTTGAACGGGGACAGGGCTCGAGCAATCAGCCCCAGCATTTT. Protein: CSVERGQGSSNQPQHF. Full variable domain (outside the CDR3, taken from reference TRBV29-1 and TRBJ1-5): SAVISQKPSRDICQRGTSLTIQCQVDSQVTMMFWYRQQPGQSLTLIATANQGSEATYESGFVIDKFPISRPNLTFSTLTVSNMSPEDSSIYLCSVERGQGSSNQPQHFGDGTRLSIL.

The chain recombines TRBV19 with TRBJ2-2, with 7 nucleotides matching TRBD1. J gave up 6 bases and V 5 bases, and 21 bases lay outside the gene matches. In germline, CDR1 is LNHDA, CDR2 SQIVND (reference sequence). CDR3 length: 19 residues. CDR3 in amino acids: CASSRRGREPALGSGELFF. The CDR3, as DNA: TGTGCCAGTAGTCGCAGGGGGAGAGAGCCCGCACTTGGGTCCGGGGAGCTGTTTTTT.

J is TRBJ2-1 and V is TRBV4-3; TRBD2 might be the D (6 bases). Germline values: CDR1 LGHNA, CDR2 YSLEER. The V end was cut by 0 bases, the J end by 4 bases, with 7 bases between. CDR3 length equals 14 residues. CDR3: CASSQETRYNEQFF. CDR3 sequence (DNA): TGCGCCAGCAGCCAAGAGACTAGATACAATGAGCAGTTCTTC.

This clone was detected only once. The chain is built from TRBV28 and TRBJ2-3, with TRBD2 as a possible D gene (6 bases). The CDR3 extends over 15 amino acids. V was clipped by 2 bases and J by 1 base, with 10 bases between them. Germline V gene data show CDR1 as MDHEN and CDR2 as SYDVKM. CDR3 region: CASSLTGDGTDTQYF. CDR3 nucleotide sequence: TGTGCCAGCAGTTTAACGGGAGACGGCACAGATACGCAGTATTTT.

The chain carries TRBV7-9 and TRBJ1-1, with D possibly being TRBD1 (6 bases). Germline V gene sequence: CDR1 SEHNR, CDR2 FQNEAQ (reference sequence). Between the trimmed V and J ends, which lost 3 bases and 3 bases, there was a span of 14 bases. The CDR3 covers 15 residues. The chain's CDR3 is CASSLGQGMYTEAFF. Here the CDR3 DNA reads TGTGCCAGCAGCTTGGGTCAGGGGATGTACACTGAAGCTTTCTTT.

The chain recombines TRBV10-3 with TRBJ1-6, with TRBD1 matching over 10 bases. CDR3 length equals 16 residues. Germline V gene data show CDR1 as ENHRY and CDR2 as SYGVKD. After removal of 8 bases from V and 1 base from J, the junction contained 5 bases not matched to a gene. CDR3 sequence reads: CAIRGDRGSYNSPLHF. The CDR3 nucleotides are TGTGCCATCCGAGGGGACAGGGGATCCTATAATTCACCCCTCCACTTT.

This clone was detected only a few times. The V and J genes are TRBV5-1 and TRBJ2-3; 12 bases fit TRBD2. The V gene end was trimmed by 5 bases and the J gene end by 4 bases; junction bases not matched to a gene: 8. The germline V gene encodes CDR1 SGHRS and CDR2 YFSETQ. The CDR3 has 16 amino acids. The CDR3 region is CASRERLAGVSDTQYF. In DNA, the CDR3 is TGCGCCAGCAGGGAAAGACTAGCGGGAGTTTCAGATACGCAGTATTTT.

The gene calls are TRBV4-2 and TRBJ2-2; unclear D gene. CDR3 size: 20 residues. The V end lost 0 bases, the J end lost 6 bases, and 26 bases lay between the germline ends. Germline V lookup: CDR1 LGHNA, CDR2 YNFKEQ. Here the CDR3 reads CASSQDLGRSTATKAGELFF. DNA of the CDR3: TGTGCCAGCAGCCAAGATTTAGGCCGATCGACCGCGACAAAGGCCGGGGAGCTGTTTTTT.

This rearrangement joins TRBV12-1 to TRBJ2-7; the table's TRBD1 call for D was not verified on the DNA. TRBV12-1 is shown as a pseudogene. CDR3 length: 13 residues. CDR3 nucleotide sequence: TGTGCCAGCAAGGTGGGCAAATTCCACGAGCAGTACTTC. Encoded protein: CASKVGKFHEQYF.

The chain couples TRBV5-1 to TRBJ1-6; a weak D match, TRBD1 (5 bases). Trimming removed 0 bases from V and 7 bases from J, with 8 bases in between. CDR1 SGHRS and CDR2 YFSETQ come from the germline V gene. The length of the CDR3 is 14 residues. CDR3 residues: CASSLGTNNSPLHF. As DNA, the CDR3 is TGCGCCAGCAGCTTGGGGACAAACAATTCACCCCTCCACTTT.

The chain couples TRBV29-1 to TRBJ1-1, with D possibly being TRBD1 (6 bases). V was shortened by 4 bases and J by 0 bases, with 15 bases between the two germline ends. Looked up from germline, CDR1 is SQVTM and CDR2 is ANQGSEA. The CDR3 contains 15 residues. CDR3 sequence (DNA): TGCAGCGTTGGTCCCAAAAGGGGGATGAACACTGAAGCTTTCTTT. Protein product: CSVGPKRGMNTEAFF.